What follows are 21 T cell receptor beta chains derived from one specimen sequenced in a study of T cell repertoires in cytomegalovirus infection. TCRdb re-analysed the reads in MiXCR, keeping a single row per CDR3 protein. The sample contains 700,000 to 900,000 distinct CDR3 sequences, roughly 28% of which appear only once. Their antigens are not known. The material was cultured CD8+ T cells from PBMCs, obtained from culture after CMV antigen stimulation. The receptors were gathered from a human donor in good health (CMV status not recorded). Some clones in this sample may be carry-over from other donors' samples.

The chain couples TRBV6-1 to TRBJ2-1; no clear D gene. The germline V gene has CDR1 MNHNS and CDR2 SASEGT. The CDR3 has 13 residues. The ends were cut back, 2 bases at V and 7 bases at J, with 9 bases in the middle. This CDR3 is CASSEKPSNEQFF. CDR3 nucleotide sequence: TGTGCCAGCAGTGAAAAGCCCTCAAATGAGCAGTTCTTC.

This clonotype was detected only a few times. The genes are TRBV20-1 and TRBJ1-2, with 8 nucleotides matching TRBD1. This CDR3 region has 14 residues. After removal of 0 bases from V and 4 bases from J, the junction contained 4 bases not matched to a gene. Germline-derived CDR1 and CDR2 are DFQATT and SNEGSKA (reference sequence). The CDR3 DNA reads as TGCAGTGCTAGAGATCGGGACAGGCCCTATGGCTACACCTTC. This translates into CSARDRDRPYGYTF.

Only a few counts were recorded for this clonotype. The rearrangement links TRBV6-1 to TRBJ1-2, with a weak D call TRBD1 (5 bases). V dropped 11 bases and J dropped 3 bases, with 22 bases sitting between them. CDR3 length equals 15 residues. The V gene's germline CDR1 is MNHNS and CDR2 SASEGT. In DNA, the CDR3 is TGTGCCGCCAGGGAGCCGAAGGGGCTAGACTATGGCTACACCTTC. It translates to CAAREPKGLDYGYTF.

This rearrangement joins TRBV7-2 to TRBJ2-3; the D is unclear. Germline assignment: CDR1 SGHTA and CDR2 FQGNSA. The V end lost 3 bases, the J end lost 4 bases, and 17 bases lay between the germline ends. The CDR3 length is 16 residues. The CDR3 here is CASSFLIPQAADTQYF. The DNA of the CDR3 is TGTGCCAGCAGCTTTTTAATTCCTCAGGCTGCAGATACGCAGTATTTT.

The genes are TRBV6-1 and TRBJ2-5; either TRBD1 or TRBD2 may fit D (5 bases each). With 4 bases removed from V and 5 bases from J, the gap between germline ends came to 17 bases. The germline V gene encodes CDR1 MNHNS and CDR2 SASEGT. CDR3 length: 15 residues. CDR3 loop: CASSATTASGETQYF. The CDR3 DNA sequence: TGTGCCAGCAGTGCTACGACAGCCTCGGGGGAGACCCAGTACTTC.

This clonotype has ten or more counts. The chain combines TRBV7-6 with TRBJ1-1; 7 bases are a match to TRBD1. Germline CDR1 SGHVS, CDR2 FNYEAQ. This CDR3 is 15 amino acids long. The trim removed 5 bases at V and 5 bases at J, leaving 11 bases unmatched. This chain's CDR3 is CASSVLTGLQTEAFF. The CDR3 region has the DNA TGTGCCAGCAGCGTGTTGACAGGGCTGCAGACTGAAGCTTTCTTT.

This clonotype was observed a few times. The chain employs TRBV5-5 and TRBJ1-3, with unresolved D. The V gene's germline CDR1 is SGHKS and CDR2 YYEKEE (reference sequence). V shed 0 bases and J shed 0 bases, with 10 bases lying between them. This CDR3 has 16 residues. The CDR3 coding sequence is TGTGCCAGCAGCTTGGATTATGGGAGCTCTGGAAACACCATATATTTT. It yields the protein CASSLDYGSSGNTIYF.

This chain links TRBV7-9 with TRBJ2-7; D remains unclear. Germline loops: CDR1 SEHNR, CDR2 FQNEAQ (reference sequence). V was trimmed by 7 bases and J by 2 bases, leaving 15 bases between them. The CDR3 loop spans 14 amino acids. The CDR3 loop reads CASIPAALTYEQYF. The CDR3, as DNA: TGTGCCAGCATCCCGGCAGCCCTAACCTACGAGCAGTACTTC.

The sample holds many counts of this clonotype. This chain joins TRBV7-2 and TRBJ1-5; 9 positions agree with TRBD1. Germline V gene data show CDR1 as SGHTA and CDR2 as FQGNSA. V lost 0 bases, J lost 0 bases, and 6 bases stayed unmatched. CDR3 length: 18 amino acids. CDR3 in DNA: TGTGCCAGCAGCTTAGCAGAACAGGGGGCGTATAGCAATCAGCCCCAGCATTTT. Its translation: CASSLAEQGAYSNQPQHF.

This chain links TRBV10-3 with TRBJ2-7; weak D call: TRBD2 (6 bases). There are 15 residues in the CDR3. Trimming took 3 bases from V and 2 from J, leaving 14 bases between them. Germline V gene lookup returns CDR1 ENHRY and CDR2 SYGVKD. CDR3 sequence reads: CAISDSKEGTYEQYF. CDR3 bases: TGTGCCATCAGTGATTCCAAGGAGGGGACCTACGAGCAGTACTTC.

This clonotype occurred a few times. J is TRBJ1-2 and V is TRBV28, with 8 nucleotides matching TRBD1. Germline CDR1 is MDHEN and CDR2 is SYDVKM. The CDR3 runs to 16 residues. J gave up 4 bases and V 5 bases, and 12 bases lay outside the gene matches. CDR3 region: CASSPTQGGRGYGYTF. In DNA, the CDR3 is TGTGCCAGCAGTCCTACACAGGGGGGCCGGGGCTATGGCTACACCTTC.

The V call is TRBV6-5, the J call TRBJ1-2, with 10 bases lining up with TRBD1. The germline CDR1 and CDR2 sequences are MNHEY and SVGAGI. The CDR3 totals 14 residues. Germline trimming cut 7 bases from V and 8 bases from J; bases unmatched to any gene: 10. In DNA, the CDR3 is TGTGCCAGCACCCCTCGGACAGGGGGTCGAGGCTACACCTTC. It encodes CASTPRTGGRGYTF.

The chain links TRBV5-8 to TRBJ1-1, with 7 bases matching TRBD1. The CDR3 runs 16 residues. Germline CDR1 is SGHTS and CDR2 is YDEGEE. Losses at the gene ends were 2 bases for V and 6 bases for J; bases not matched to a gene: 13. This CDR3 reads CASSFEGATPTSEAFF. CDR3 coding DNA: TGTGCCAGCAGCTTTGAGGGGGCCACACCGACATCTGAAGCTTTCTTT. The whole variable domain, filled in from reference TRBV5-8 and TRBJ1-1, reads EAGVTQSPTHLIKTRGQQATLRCSPISGHTSVYWYQQALGLGLQFLLWYDEGEERNRGNFPPRFSGRQFPNYSSELNVNALELEDSALYLCASSFEGATPTSEAFFGQGTRLTVV.

The table lists this clonotype with many counts. The chain has TRBV7-2 and TRBJ2-5; 11 bases line up with TRBD2. CDR1 SGHTA and CDR2 FQGNSA come from the germline V gene. The CDR3 is 17 residues long. The junction had 8 bases not matched to a gene; V was cut back by 0 bases and J by 5 bases. The CDR3 DNA sequence: TGTGCCAGCAGCTTAGCATTAGCGGGGGGGGAAACGGAGACCCAGTACTTC. The encoded protein is CASSLALAGGETETQYF.

This chain links TRBV5-1 with TRBJ1-5; 10 bases are a match to TRBD1. Germline lookup yields CDR1 SGHRS and CDR2 YFSETQ. There are 15 residues in the CDR3. Trimming took 4 bases from V and 6 from J; bases not matched to a gene: 7. Written as DNA, the CDR3 is TGCGCCAGCAGCGAAGGACAGGGGGACGGTCAGCCCCAGCATTTT. Its translation: CASSEGQGDGQPQHF.

In its sample, this clonotype was seen a few times. The chain couples TRBV10-3 to TRBJ1-2, with TRBD1 matching over 10 bases. With V trimmed by 0 bases and J by 4 bases, 2 bases remained unmatched. The CDR3 is 15 residues long. The germline CDR1 and CDR2 sequences are ENHRY and SYGVKD. CDR3 loop: CAISESGTGVYGYTF. CDR3 DNA sequence: TGTGCCATCAGTGAGTCCGGGACAGGGGTCTATGGCTACACCTTC.

This clonotype was observed a few times. CDR3 region: CASSPLSDYGYTF. CDR3 DNA sequence: TGTGCCAGCAGCCCCCTTTCAGACTATGGCTACACCTTC. This rearrangement joins TRBV7-9 to TRBJ1-2; the D is unclear. This CDR3 contains 13 residues. V gave up 5 bases and J gave up 3 bases, with 10 bases separating them. Germline assignment: CDR1 SEHNR and CDR2 FQNEAQ (reference sequence). Drawing the rest from reference TRBV7-9 and TRBJ1-2, the complete variable domain is DTGVSQNPRHKITKRGQNVTFRCDPISEHNRLYWYRQTLGQGPEFLTYFQNEAQLEKSRLLSDRFSAERPKGSFSTLEIQRTEQGDSAMYLCASSPLSDYGYTFGSGTRLTVV.

In its sample, this clonotype was seen a few times. This chain uses TRBV7-8 with TRBJ2-1; 12 nucleotides line up with TRBD2. V shed 3 bases, J shed 7 bases, and the junction held 7 bases outside the gene matches. This CDR3 has 16 residues. From germline, CDR1 is SGHVS and CDR2 FQNEAQ. DNA for the CDR3: TGTGCCAGCAGCTTGCCTCTAGCGGGGGGGCTTAATGAGCAGTTCTTC. Translating gives CASSLPLAGGLNEQFF.

This clonotype was seen only a few times. The V gene is TRBV6-2 or TRBV6-3, the J gene TRBJ1-4; perhaps TRBD1 as D (6 bases). V lost 8 bases to trimming and J lost 8 bases, with 18 bases between them. The CDR3 loop spans 14 amino acids. Germline lookup yields CDR1 MNHEY and CDR2 SVGEGT. The CDR3 nucleotides are TGTGCCAGCGCCCACAGGGAGGGAAAGGAAAAACTGTTTTTT. Residues: CASAHREGKEKLFF.

The V call is TRBV19, the J call TRBJ1-1; TRBD1 might be the D (6 bases). V dropped 4 bases and J dropped 5 bases, with 17 bases sitting between them. From germline, CDR1 is LNHDA and CDR2 SQIVND (reference sequence). The CDR3 loop spans 15 amino acids. DNA of the CDR3: TGTGCCAGTAGTACTCGGACAGCGGGAGGGACTGAAGCTTTCTTT. Translation: CASSTRTAGGTEAFF. The full variable domain, in which reference TRBV19 and TRBJ1-1 provide the parts outside the CDR3, is DGGITQSPKYLFRKEGQNVTLSCEQNLNHDAMYWYRQDPGQGLRLIYYSQIVNDFQKGDIAEGYSVSREKKESFPLTVTSAQKNPTAFYLCASSTRTAGGTEAFFGQGTRLTVV.

This chain's CDR3 is CSASYGGGFGGNTIYF. The DNA for the CDR3 is TGCAGTGCTAGTTATGGTGGGGGTTTTGGTGGAAACACCATATATTTT. The J gene is TRBJ1-3, the V gene TRBV20-1, with D perhaps matching TRBD1 (5 bases). The germline CDR1 and CDR2 sequences are DFQATT and SNEGSKA (reference sequence). The CDR3 contains 16 residues. Trimming cost V 3 bases and J 3 bases, with 18 bases left between them.